These 19 T cell receptor beta chains were all obtained from the same sample, sequenced in a study of neurological immune-mediated disorders. TCRdb processed the 5' RACE reads anew with MiXCR; each CDR3 protein has one entry. This sample has tens of thousands of distinct CDR3 sequences, with approximately 3.5% found just once. Sequencing was carried out using PBMCs. The origin of the receptors is a woman between 50 and 59 years old with multiple sclerosis.

There are many counts of this clonotype. V and J are TRBV6-2 or TRBV6-3 and TRBJ1-1, with D unresolved. Per the germline V gene, CDR1 is MNHEY and CDR2 is SVGEGT. The CDR3 length is 11 residues. Deletions cut 6 bases from V and 7 bases from J, with 9 bases between. The CDR3 nucleotides are TGTGCCAGCAGAAACAGCGGTGAAGCTTTCTTT. Protein sequence: CASRNSGEAFF.

Ten or more counts support this clonotype. This rearrangement joins TRBV20-1 to TRBJ2-6, with 9 bases matching TRBD1. The CDR3 totals 18 residues. V lost 1 base and J lost 2; bases outside the gene matches: 9. Germline CDR1 DFQATT, CDR2 SNEGSKA (reference sequence). This CDR3 reads CSARGRQGEKAGANVLTF. The CDR3, as DNA: TGCAGTGCTAGAGGTCGACAGGGGGAAAAGGCTGGGGCCAACGTCCTGACTTTC.

This clonotype occurred many times. This rearrangement joins TRBV20-1 to TRBJ2-1; 10 bases match TRBD2. Per germline, CDR1 DFQATT and CDR2 SNEGSKA (reference sequence). There are 15 residues in the CDR3. With 2 bases clipped from V and 8 bases from J, the junction kept 9 bases outside the gene matches. The CDR3 nucleotides are TGCAGTGCTAGAATTGGAGCGGGGGGGCCAGATGAGCAGTTCTTC. This gives the protein CSARIGAGGPDEQFF.

About this clonotype itself: Possible read error: a much larger clone is one base away. V gene TRBV29-1 combines with J gene TRBJ1-2; D uncertain. With 0 bases removed from V and 4 bases from J, the gap between germline ends came to 15 bases. Germline V gene lookup returns CDR1 SQVTM and CDR2 ANQGSEA. CDR3 length equals 15 residues. The chain's CDR3 is CSVEDLGFNAYGYTF. CDR3 in DNA: TGCAGCGTTGAAGATTTAGGGTTCAACGCCTATGGCTACACCTTC.

This clonotype was seen a few times. The chain joins TRBV5-1 to TRBJ2-3, with D maybe TRBD2 (7 bases). Germline lookup yields CDR1 SGHRS and CDR2 YFSETQ. The CDR3 runs to 14 residues. Trimming took 1 base from V and 6 from J, leaving 12 bases between them. CDR3 DNA sequence: TGCGCCAGCAGCTTGTCGGGGGGCAGGGATACGCAGTATTTT. Amino acids: CASSLSGGRDTQYF.

Ten or more counts support this clonotype. The CDR3 loop is CAINGQGTNYGYTF. The DNA of the CDR3 is TGTGCCATCAACGGGCAGGGGACTAACTATGGCTACACCTTC. This sequence joins TRBV10-3 and TRBJ1-2; D is perhaps TRBD1 (6 bases). Trimming removed 7 bases at V and 0 bases at J, with 12 bases between. This CDR3 comprises 14 residues. Germline assignment: CDR1 ENHRY and CDR2 SYGVKD.

There are many counts of this clonotype. This chain joins TRBV5-1 and TRBJ1-2; no clear D gene. Deletions cut 0 bases from V and 1 base from J, with 13 bases between. Germline CDR1 reads SGHRS; CDR2 reads YFSETQ. There are 16 residues in the CDR3. This chain's CDR3 is CASSLEGIGYNYGYTF. CDR3 DNA sequence: TGCGCCAGCAGCTTGGAAGGGATTGGGTATAACTATGGCTACACCTTC.

This clonotype was seen repeatedly, ten times or more. V gene TRBV20-1 combines with J gene TRBJ2-3; D is unclear. Germline assignment: CDR1 DFQATT and CDR2 SNEGSKA (reference sequence). This CDR3 spans 10 amino acids. For the CDR3, the DNA is TGCAGCCCCTTCAGAGATACGCAGTATTTT. It translates to CSPFRDTQYF.

The sample holds many counts of this clonotype. This sequence joins TRBV5-1 and TRBJ2-7; D might be TRBD1 or TRBD2, each matching 5 bases. The CDR3 is 13 residues long. Germline V gene sequence: CDR1 SGHRS, CDR2 YFSETQ. V lost 4 bases, J lost 5 bases, and 13 bases lay in between. CDR3 nucleotides: TGCGCCAGCAGCGGGGGATCAGCCGACGAGCAGTACTTC. Its translation is CASSGGSADEQYF.

Ten or more counts support this clonotype. V usage is TRBV7-2 and J usage is TRBJ1-4; D uncertain. Germline loops: CDR1 SGHTA, CDR2 FQGNSA. V gave up 5 bases and J gave up 4 bases, with 11 bases separating them. This CDR3 is 14 amino acids long. The CDR3 region has the DNA TGTGCCAGCAGCGGTCAGGCGGTTAATGAAAAACTGTTTTTT. Translating gives CASSGQAVNEKLFF.

The sample holds many counts of this clonotype. The J gene is TRBJ2-7, the V gene TRBV5-1; D possibly corresponds to TRBD1 (6 bases). V gave up 4 bases and J gave up 6 bases, with 17 bases separating them. Germline CDR1 and CDR2: SGHRS and YFSETQ. The CDR3 is made up of 14 amino acids. The CDR3 DNA reads as TGCGCCAGCAGCCCCGGGACAACCCCACTCGAGCAGTACTTC. It codes for CASSPGTTPLEQYF.

With regard to this clonotype: Germline and junction disagree at one end, which may indicate a read error. The chain carries TRBV7-7 and TRBJ2-3; D is possibly TRBD1 (5 bases). Germline values: CDR1 SSHAT, CDR2 FNYEAQ (reference sequence). The CDR3 runs to 15 residues. The CDR3 region has the DNA TGTGCTAGCAGCTTAGGGGCAGGGTCAGCAGATACGCAGTATTTT. Its protein is CASSLGAGSADTQYF. Based on the CDR3 plus reference TRBV7-7 and TRBJ2-3, the full variable domain is GAGVSQSPRYKVTKRGQDVTLRCDPISSHATLYWYQQALGQGPEFLTYFNYEAQPDKSGLPSDRFSAERPEGSISTLTIQRTEQRDSAMYRCASSLGAGSADTQYFGPGTRLTVL.

Ten or more counts support this clonotype. The chain carries TRBV5-5 and TRBJ1-6; D is uncertain. CDR3 length: 17 residues. Per the germline V gene, CDR1 is SGHKS and CDR2 is YYEKEE (reference sequence). The V end was cut by 0 bases, the J end by 7 bases, with 17 bases between. The DNA for the CDR3 is TGTGCCAGCAGCTTGGCCTCCGGGCCCCCGAGAAATTCACCCCTCCACTTT. This translates into CASSLASGPPRNSPLHF.

In this sample, this clonotype turned up many times. The chain links TRBV9 to TRBJ2-1; D uncertain. This CDR3 region has 14 residues. Germline V lookup: CDR1 SGDLS, CDR2 YYNGEE. With 0 bases removed from V and 7 bases from J, the gap between germline ends came to 11 bases. In DNA, the CDR3 is TGTGCCAGCAGCGTAGGTGGTAACGGGAATGAGCAGTTCTTC. Translation: CASSVGGNGNEQFF.

This clonotype was counted ten times or more. The rearrangement joins TRBV5-1 to TRBJ2-1; D remains ambiguous. In germline, CDR1 is SGHRS, CDR2 YFSETQ. The CDR3 has 12 amino acids. V was cut by 3 bases and J by 5 bases, with 6 bases left in between. CDR3 nucleotides: TGCGCCAGCAGCTCGAGAAACAATGAGCAGTTCTTC. Translated: CASSSRNNEQFF.

This clonotype was counted many times. The chain is built from TRBV15 and TRBJ2-4; D unresolved. The CDR3 loop spans 16 amino acids. Germline V lookup: CDR1 LNHNV, CDR2 YYDKDF (reference sequence). The germline V and J ends were trimmed by 0 bases and 1 base, with 10 bases remaining between them. CDR3 residues: CATSRDLGPAKNIQYF. The CDR3 DNA reads TGTGCCACCAGCAGAGATTTAGGTCCCGCCAAAAACATTCAGTACTTC. Drawing the rest from reference TRBV15 and TRBJ2-4, the complete variable domain is DAMVIQNPRYQVTQFGKPVTLSCSQTLNHNVMYWYQQKSSQAPKLLFHYYDKDFNNEADTPDNFQSRRPNTSFCFLDIRSPGLGDTAMYLCATSRDLGPAKNIQYFGAGTRLSVL.

In its sample, this clonotype was seen many times. This rearrangement joins TRBV3-1 to TRBJ1-2; D is possibly TRBD1 (5 bases). The V gene lost 0 bases and the J gene lost 9 bases, with 14 bases spanning the gap. Germline V lookup: CDR1 LGHDT, CDR2 YNNKEL (reference sequence). The CDR3 totals 14 residues. CDR3: CASSQDRQGGSYTF. As DNA, the CDR3 is TGTGCCAGCAGCCAAGATCGGCAGGGTGGCAGCTACACCTTC.

This clonotype occurred many times. The gene calls are TRBV20-1 and TRBJ2-2; a weak D match, TRBD2 (7 bases). Germline CDR1 reads DFQATT; CDR2 reads SNEGSKA (reference sequence). V was trimmed by 5 bases and J by 5 bases, leaving 15 bases between them. The CDR3 totals 14 residues. CDR3 DNA: TGCAGTGCTTACTGGGGGGGCAGTACCGGGGAGCTGTTTTTT. Its protein product is CSAYWGGSTGELFF.

This clonotype was seen many times. The chain links TRBV20-1 to TRBJ2-6; 9 bases map to TRBD1. Per the germline V gene, CDR1 is DFQATT and CDR2 is SNEGSKA (reference sequence). V shed 3 bases and J 0 bases; nucleotides not matched to a gene: 6. This CDR3 region has 17 residues. CDR3 region: CSASSGQGSSGANVLTF. The DNA for the CDR3 is TGCAGTGCTAGTTCAGGACAGGGGTCCTCTGGGGCCAACGTCCTGACTTTC.